What follows is one TCR beta chain and its context. Its antigen is still unknown. Base-call qualities are not available, and no considerably larger clone is one nucleotide away. This sample is drawn from a study of T cell responses to AZD1222 COVID-19 vaccine (TCRdb year 2021). Looking at the study overall: TCR sequencing was performed for 233 trial participants, of whom about 200 were given two doses of AZD1222 and about 25 were given two doses of MenACWY control vaccine. Trial participants were enrolled by age into subgroups of 18-55, 56-69 and 70-plus years, and about 150, 27 and 61 TCR-sequenced participants, respectively, were included in these subgroups.

The investigation overall reported the following: The whole spike protein was spanned by vaccine-associated CD4 TCRs, and dominant responses were seen in regions 160-218 and 743-854. Participants were mostly white British, with more females than males. The authors suggested clonal diversity may have been underestimated. Spike-specific TCR breadth and depth rose significantly after two AZD1222 doses compared with day 0 and with MenACWY recipients. In the small 56-69-year group, the increase in depth fell short of significance, most likely because of low power. Reportedly, close to half of the unique spike-specific TCRs recognized epitopes lying outside the regions that are mutated in the B.1.351 and B.1.1.7 variants. No day 14 peak-response samples were available, so repertoires were characterized only after the peak T cell response. Conclusions about previously exposed vaccinees are limited because only five or six AZD1222 recipients were SARS-CoV-2 seropositive at baseline.

Read against the paper, the sample's time point label means: baseline before first vaccination. The treatment or condition label, as the study defines it: meningococcal conjugate vaccine given as trial control. The vaccinee samples were drawn from two UK trials, COV001 and COV002, one of which was a single-blind randomized controlled phase 2/3 trial testing AZD1222 (ChAdOx1 nCoV-19) in healthy adults. For TCRbeta chain sequencing, PBMC samples from trial participants were taken at day 0 and at day 28 after the second dose. The CDR3 regions of human TCRbeta chains were analyzed by immunosequencing. From the authors' description of their analysis: TCRs in the repertoires were matched against a reference library of SARS-CoV-2-specific TCRs that had been generated with the MIRA antigen-specificity platform. Breadth meant the fraction of unique TCRs that were SARS-CoV-2-associated, whereas depth meant the fraction of total T cells that were SARS-CoV-2-associated. Using the MIRA data, every spike-specific TCR was mapped to the spike region that the TCR reacted to and assigned to either a CD4 or a CD8 class. Log10-transformed breadth and depth values were compared by one-way ANOVA with Sidak's multiple comparisons tests. This is the immuneACCESS table as TCRdb keeps it, with only in-frame sequences that have V and J called. A part of the clones is gone; compared with another copy, unresolved V genes explain less than half, and the rest is unexplained. V, J and clone size were drawn from that table, and D and trimming were deduced from the DNA. Recorded for this sample are 100,000 to 150,000 clones; approximately 85% of them occurred a single time. 18% of the sample lies in the top ten.

This specimen was peripheral blood, taken on day 0 of MenACWY control vaccination. This sequence originates from an adult in good health.

In nucleotide form, the sequence is TGTGCCAGTAGTATATGGGGGGCCCCAGGGGAGACCCAGTACTTC. This yields the protein CASSIWGAPGETQYF. The chain couples TRBV19 to TRBJ2-5; the D segment may tentatively be TRBD1 or TRBD2, each giving 6 matched bases. V is pared back by 2 bases and J by 5 bases, with 15 bases lying between the germline termini. From the germline V gene (reference sequence), CDR1 is LNHDA and CDR2 is SQIVND. The CDR3, from cysteine to phenylalanine, totals 15 residues. Only CDR3 DNA remains: 45 bases, in frame from the first base.